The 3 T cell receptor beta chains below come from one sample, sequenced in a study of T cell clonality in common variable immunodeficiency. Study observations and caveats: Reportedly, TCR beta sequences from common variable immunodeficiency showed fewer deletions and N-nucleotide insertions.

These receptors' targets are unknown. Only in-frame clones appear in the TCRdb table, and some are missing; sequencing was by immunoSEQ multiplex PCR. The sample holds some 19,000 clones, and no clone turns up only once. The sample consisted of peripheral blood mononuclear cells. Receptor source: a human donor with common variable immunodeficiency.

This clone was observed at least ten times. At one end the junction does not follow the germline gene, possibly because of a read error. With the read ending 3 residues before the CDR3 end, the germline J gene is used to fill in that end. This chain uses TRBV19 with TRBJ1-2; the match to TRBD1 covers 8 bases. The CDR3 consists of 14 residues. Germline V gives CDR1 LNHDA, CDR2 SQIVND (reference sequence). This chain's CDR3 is CAGSIDRGAYGYTF. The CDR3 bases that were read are TGTGCCGGTAGTATTGACAGGGGTGCCTATGGC.

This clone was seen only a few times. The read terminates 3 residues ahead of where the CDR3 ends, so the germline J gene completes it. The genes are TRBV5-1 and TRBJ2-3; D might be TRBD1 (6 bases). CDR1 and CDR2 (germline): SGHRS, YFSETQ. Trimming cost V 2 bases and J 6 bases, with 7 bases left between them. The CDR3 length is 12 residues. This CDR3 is CASSFTGDTQYF. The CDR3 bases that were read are TGCGCCAGCAGCTTTACAGGGGATACG.

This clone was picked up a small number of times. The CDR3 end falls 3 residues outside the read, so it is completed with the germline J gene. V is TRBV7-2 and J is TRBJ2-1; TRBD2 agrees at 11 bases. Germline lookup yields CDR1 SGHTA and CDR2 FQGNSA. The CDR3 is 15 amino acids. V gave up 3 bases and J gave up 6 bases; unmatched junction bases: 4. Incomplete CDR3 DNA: TGTGCCAGCAGCTTTAGCGGGGGGGCCTCCAATGAG. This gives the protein CASSFSGGASNE. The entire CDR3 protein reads CASSFSGGASNEQFF.